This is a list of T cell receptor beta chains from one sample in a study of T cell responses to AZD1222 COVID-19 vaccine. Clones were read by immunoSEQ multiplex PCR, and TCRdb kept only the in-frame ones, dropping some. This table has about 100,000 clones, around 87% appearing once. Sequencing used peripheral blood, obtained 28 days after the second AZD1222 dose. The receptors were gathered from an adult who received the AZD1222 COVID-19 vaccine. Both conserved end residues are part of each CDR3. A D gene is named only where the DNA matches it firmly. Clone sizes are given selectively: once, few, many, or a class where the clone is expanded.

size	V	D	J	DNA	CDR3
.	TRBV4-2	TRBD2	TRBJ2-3	TGTGCCAGCAGCCAAGACGGCGGGGGTGGAGATACGCAGTATTTT	CASSQDGGGGDTQYF
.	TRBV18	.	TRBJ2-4	TGTGCCAGCTCATCCAGAACCGAGAACATTCAGTACTTC	CASSSRTENIQYF
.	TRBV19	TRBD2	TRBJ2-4	TGTGCCAGTAGCGTAAGGAGGGCTAGCGGGGGACTAGCCAAAAACATTCAGTACTTC	CASSVRRASGGLAKNIQYF
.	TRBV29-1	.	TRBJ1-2	TGCAGCGTGGGAGTCAGAGGCTATGGCTACACCTTC	CSVGVRGYGYTF
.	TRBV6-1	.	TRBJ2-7	TGTGCCAGCAGTGAAGCGGCGGGGTCCTACGAGCAGTACTTC	CASSEAAGSYEQYF
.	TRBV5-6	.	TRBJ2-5	TGTGCCAGTGCCGCGGACACACAAGAGACCCAGTACTTC	CASAADTQETQYF
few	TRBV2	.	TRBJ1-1	TGTGCCAGCAGTAGGGAGGGAAACACTGAAGCTTTCTTT	CASSREGNTEAFF
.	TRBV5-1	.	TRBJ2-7	TGCGCCAGCAGCTTGAACAGGGACACCTACGAGCAGTACTTC	CASSLNRDTYEQYF
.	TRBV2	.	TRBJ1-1	TGTGCCAGCAAGGCACCCTCCGATCACATGAACACTGAAGCTTTCTTT	CASKAPSDHMNTEAFF
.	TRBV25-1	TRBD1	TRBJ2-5	TGTGCCAGCAGTGAATGGGGACAGATCCAAGAGACCCAGTACTTC	CASSEWGQIQETQYF
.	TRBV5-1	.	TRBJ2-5	TGCGCCAGCAGCTTTCAGTACGGGCAAGAGACCCAGTACTTC	CASSFQYGQETQYF
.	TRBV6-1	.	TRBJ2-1	TGTGCCAGCAGTCTCGGGACCTACAATGAGCAGTTCTTC	CASSLGTYNEQFF
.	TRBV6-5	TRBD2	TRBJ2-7	TGTGCCAGCAGATCGACTAGCGGGGGCATTAACGAGCAGTACTTC	CASRSTSGGINEQYF
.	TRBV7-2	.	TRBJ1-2	TGTGCCAGCAGTCGTCAAATACAGGGTGGTGGCTACACCTTC	CASSRQIQGGGYTF
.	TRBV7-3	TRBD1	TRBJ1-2	TGTGCCAGCAGCCCAGGGGGACAGATCTATGGCTACACCTTC	CASSPGGQIYGYTF
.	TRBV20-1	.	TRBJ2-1	TGCAGTGCTAGTTCGGGAGACCTCTCCTACAATGAGCAGTTCTTC	CSASSGDLSYNEQFF
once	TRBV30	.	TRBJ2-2	TGTGCCTGGAGTGCTATGGGGAACACCGGGGAGCTGTTTTTT	CAWSAMGNTGELFF
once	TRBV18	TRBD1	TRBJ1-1	TGTGCCAGCAGTAGACAGGGTAATATGAACACTGAAGCTTTCTTT	CASSRQGNMNTEAFF
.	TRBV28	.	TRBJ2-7	TGTGCCAGCTCCCGGGCGTTCCTGAGGGCGGGCGAGCAGTACTTC	CASSRAFLRAGEQYF
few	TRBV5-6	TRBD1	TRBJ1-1	TGTGCCAGCAGTTTGGGACAGATATACACTGAAGCTTTCTTT	CASSLGQIYTEAFF
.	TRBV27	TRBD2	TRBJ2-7	TGTGCCAGCAGTTTAACGGGAGGAGGTTCCTACGAGCAGTACTTC	CASSLTGGGSYEQYF
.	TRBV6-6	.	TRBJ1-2	TGTGCCAGCAGCCTTCCTGGCCGGACAGATTATGGCTACACCTTC	CASSLPGRTDYGYTF